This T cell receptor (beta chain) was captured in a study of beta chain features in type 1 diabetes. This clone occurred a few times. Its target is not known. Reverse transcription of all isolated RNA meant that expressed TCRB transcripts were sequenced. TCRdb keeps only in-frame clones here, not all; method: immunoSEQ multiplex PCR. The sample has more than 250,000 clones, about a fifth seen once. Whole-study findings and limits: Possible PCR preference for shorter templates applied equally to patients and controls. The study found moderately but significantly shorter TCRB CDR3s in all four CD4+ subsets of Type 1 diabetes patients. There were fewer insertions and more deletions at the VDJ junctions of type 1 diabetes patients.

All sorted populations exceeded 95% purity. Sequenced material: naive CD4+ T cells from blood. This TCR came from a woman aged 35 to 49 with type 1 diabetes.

In nucleotides, the CDR3 is TGTGCCTGGAGGGGACGGGGACAGGTCGAGGGCTACACCTTC. Protein product: CAWRGRGQVEGYTF. This chain links TRBV30 with TRBJ1-2; TRBD1 aligns across 8 bases. V shed 3 bases and J 8 bases; nucleotides not matched to a gene: 11. Germline CDR1 reads GTSNPN; CDR2 reads SVGIG (reference sequence). The CDR3 covers 14 residues.